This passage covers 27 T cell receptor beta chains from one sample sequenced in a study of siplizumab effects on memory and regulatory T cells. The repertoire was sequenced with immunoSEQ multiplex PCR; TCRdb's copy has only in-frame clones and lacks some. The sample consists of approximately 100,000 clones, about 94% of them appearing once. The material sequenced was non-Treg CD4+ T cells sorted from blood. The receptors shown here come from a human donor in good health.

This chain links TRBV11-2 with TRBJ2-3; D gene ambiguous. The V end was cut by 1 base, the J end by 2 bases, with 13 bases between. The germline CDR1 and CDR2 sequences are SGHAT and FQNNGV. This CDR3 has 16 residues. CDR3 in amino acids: CASSLVRDFLTDTQYF. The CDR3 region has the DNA TGTGCCAGCAGCTTAGTACGAGACTTCCTCACAGATACGCAGTATTTT.

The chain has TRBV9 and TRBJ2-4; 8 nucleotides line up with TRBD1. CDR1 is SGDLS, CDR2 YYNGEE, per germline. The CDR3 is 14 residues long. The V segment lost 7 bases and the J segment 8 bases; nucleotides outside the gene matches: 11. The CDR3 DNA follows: TGTGCCAGCTCACGGGACAGGTCAGGGGACATTCAGTACTTC. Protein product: CASSRDRSGDIQYF.

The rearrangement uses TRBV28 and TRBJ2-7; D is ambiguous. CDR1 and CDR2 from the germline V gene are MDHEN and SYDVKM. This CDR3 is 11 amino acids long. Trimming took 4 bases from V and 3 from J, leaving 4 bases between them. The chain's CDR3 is CASSSFYEQYF. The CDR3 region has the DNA TGTGCCAGCAGTTCATTCTACGAGCAGTACTTC.

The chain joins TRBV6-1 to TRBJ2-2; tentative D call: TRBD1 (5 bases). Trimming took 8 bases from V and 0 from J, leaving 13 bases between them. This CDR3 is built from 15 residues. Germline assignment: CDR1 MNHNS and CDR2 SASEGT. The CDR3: CASRLRRANTGELFF. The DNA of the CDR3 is TGTGCCAGCCGGTTGCGCAGGGCGAACACCGGGGAGCTGTTTTTT.

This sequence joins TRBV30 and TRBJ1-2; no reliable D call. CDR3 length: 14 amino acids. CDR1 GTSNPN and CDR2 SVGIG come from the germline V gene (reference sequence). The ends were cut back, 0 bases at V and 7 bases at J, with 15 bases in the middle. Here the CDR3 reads CAWSVGTLQSGYTF. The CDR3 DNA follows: TGTGCCTGGAGTGTAGGCACCTTACAATCTGGCTACACCTTC. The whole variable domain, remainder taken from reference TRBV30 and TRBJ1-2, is SQTIHQWPATLVQPVGSPLSLECTVEGTSNPNLYWYRQAAGRGLQLLFYSVGIGQISSEVPQNLSASRPQDRQFILSSKKLLLSDSGFYLCAWSVGTLQSGYTFGSGTRLTVV.

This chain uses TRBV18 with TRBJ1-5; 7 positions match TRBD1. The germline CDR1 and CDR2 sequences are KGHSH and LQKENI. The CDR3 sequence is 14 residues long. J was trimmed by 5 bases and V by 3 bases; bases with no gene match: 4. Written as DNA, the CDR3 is TGTGCCAGCTCACCCGACAGGGACGATCAGCCCCAGCATTTT. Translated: CASSPDRDDQPQHF.

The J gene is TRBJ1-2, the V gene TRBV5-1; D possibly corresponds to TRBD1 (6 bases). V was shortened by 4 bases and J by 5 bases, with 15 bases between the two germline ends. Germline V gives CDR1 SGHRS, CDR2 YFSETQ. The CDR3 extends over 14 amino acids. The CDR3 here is CASSIAGEPYGYTF. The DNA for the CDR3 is TGCGCCAGCAGCATAGCAGGGGAACCTTATGGCTACACCTTC.

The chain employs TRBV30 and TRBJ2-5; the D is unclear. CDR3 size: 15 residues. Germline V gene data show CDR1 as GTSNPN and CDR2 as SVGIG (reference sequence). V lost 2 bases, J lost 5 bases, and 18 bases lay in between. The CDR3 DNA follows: TGTGCCTGGAGTTCGCGGCACCCAAACCCCGAGACCCAGTACTTC. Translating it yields CAWSSRHPNPETQYF.

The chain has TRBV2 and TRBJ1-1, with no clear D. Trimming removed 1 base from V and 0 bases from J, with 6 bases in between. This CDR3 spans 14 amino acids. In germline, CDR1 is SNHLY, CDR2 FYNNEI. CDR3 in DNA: TGTGCCAGCAGTGAAGGACGGGTGAACACTGAAGCTTTCTTT. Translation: CASSEGRVNTEAFF.

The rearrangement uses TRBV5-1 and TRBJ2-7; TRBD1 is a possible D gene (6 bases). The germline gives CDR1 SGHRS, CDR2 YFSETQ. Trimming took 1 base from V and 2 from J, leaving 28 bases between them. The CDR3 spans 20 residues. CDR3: CASSLFSPLSTGKPTYEQYF. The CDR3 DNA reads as TGCGCCAGCAGCTTGTTCAGCCCCCTCAGTACAGGGAAACCAACCTACGAGCAGTACTTC.

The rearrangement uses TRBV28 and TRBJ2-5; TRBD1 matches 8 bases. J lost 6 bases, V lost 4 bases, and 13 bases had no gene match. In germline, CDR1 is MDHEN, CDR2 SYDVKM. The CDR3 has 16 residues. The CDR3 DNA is TGTGCCAGCAGTTCCGCCGGGACAGGTCATCTGAAGACCCAGTACTTC. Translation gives CASSSAGTGHLKTQYF.

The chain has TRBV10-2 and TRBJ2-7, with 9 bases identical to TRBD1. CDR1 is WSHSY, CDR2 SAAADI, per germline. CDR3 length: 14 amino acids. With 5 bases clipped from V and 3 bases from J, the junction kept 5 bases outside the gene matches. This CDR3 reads CASSQDRGGYEQYF. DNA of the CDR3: TGCGCCAGCAGTCAGGACAGGGGCGGCTACGAGCAGTACTTC.

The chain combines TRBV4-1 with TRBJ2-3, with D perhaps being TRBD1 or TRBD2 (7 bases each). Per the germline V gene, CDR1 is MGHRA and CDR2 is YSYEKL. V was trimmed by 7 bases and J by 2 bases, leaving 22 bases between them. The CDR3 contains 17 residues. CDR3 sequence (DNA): TGCGCCAGCACCCTCCTTGGGGAGGGGGCGCACACAGATACGCAGTATTTT. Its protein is CASTLLGEGAHTDTQYF.

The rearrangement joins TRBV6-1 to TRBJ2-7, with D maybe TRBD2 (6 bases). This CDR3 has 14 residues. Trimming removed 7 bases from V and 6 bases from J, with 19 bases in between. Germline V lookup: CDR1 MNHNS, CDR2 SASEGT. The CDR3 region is CASTLVVTAGEQYF. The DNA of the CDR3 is TGTGCCAGCACCCTAGTCGTGACAGCGGGCGAGCAGTACTTC.

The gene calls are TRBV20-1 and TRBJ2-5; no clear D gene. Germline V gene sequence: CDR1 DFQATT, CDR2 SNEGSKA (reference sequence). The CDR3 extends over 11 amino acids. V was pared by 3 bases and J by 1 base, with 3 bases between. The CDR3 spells CSARGQETQYF. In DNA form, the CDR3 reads TGCAGTGCTAGGGGCCAAGAGACCCAGTACTTC.

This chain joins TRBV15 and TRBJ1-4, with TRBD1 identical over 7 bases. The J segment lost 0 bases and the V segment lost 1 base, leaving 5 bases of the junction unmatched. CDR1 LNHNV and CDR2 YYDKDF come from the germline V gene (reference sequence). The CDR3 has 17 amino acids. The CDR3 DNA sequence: TGTGCCACCAGCAGAGGAGGGGGCGCCTCAACTAATGAAAAACTGTTTTTT. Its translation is CATSRGGGASTNEKLFF.

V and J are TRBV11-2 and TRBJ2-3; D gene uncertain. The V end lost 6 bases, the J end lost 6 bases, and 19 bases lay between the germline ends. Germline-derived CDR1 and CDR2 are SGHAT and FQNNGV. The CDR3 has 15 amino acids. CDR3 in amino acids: CASSQAPGPPDTQYF. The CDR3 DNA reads TGTGCCAGCAGTCAGGCCCCGGGCCCCCCCGATACGCAGTATTTT.

CDR3 region: CASSLATGYEQYF. The CDR3 DNA follows: TGCGCCAGCAGCTTGGCCACTGGATACGAGCAGTACTTC. The chain joins TRBV5-1 to TRBJ2-7, with D hard to call. With 0 bases removed from V and 4 bases from J, the gap between germline ends came to 8 bases. CDR1 and CDR2 (germline): SGHRS, YFSETQ. The CDR3 runs 13 residues. The entire variable domain, with the rest obtained from reference TRBV5-1 and TRBJ2-7, is as follows: KAGVTQTPRYLIKTRGQQVTLSCSPISGHRSVSWYQQTPGQGLQFLFEYFSETQRNKGNFPGRFSGRQFSNSRSEMNVSTLELGDSALYLCASSLATGYEQYFGPGTRLTVT.

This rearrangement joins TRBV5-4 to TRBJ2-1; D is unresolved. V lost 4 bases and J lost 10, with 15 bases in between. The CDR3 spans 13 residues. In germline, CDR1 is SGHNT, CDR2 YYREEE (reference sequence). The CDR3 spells CASSPDGPGEQFF. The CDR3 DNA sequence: TGTGCCAGCAGCCCGGACGGCCCAGGCGAGCAGTTCTTC.

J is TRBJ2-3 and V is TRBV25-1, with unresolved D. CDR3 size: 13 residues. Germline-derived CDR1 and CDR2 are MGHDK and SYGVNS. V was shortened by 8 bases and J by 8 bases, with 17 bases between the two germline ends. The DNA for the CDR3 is TGTGCCAGCGGAGATAGTATACCTTCTACGCAGTATTTT. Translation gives CASGDSIPSTQYF.

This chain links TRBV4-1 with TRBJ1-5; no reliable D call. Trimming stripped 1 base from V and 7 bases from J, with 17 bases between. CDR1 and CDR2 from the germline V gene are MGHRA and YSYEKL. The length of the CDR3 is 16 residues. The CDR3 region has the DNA TGCGCCAGCAGCCAAGTCCTAGACGCATTAGGCCAGCCCCAGCATTTT. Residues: CASSQVLDALGQPQHF.

Here the CDR3 reads CASSFRPAGKNIQYF. The CDR3 nucleotides read TGTGCCAGCAGCTTTCGCCCTGCGGGCAAAAACATTCAGTACTTC. The chain is built from TRBV7-9 and TRBJ2-4; a weak D match, TRBD2 (5 bases). This CDR3 comprises 15 residues. V was clipped by 3 bases and J by 3 bases, with 12 bases between them. The germline gives CDR1 SEHNR, CDR2 FQNEAQ (reference sequence). Full variable domain (outside the CDR3, taken from reference TRBV7-9 and TRBJ2-4): DTGVSQNPRHKITKRGQNVTFRCDPISEHNRLYWYRQTLGQGPEFLTYFQNEAQLEKSRLLSDRFSAERPKGSFSTLEIQRTEQGDSAMYLCASSFRPAGKNIQYFGAGTRLSVL.

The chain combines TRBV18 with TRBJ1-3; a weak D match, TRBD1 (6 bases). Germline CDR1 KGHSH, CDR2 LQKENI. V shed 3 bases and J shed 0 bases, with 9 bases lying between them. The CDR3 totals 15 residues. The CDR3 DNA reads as TGTGCCAGCTCACCCCCAGGGGCCTCTGGAAACACCATATATTTT. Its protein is CASSPPGASGNTIYF. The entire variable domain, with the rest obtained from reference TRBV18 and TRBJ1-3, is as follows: NAGVMQNPRHLVRRRGQEARLRCSPMKGHSHVYWYRQLPEEGLKFMVYLQKENIIDESGMPKERFSAEFPKEGPSILRIQQVVRGDSAAYFCASSPPGASGNTIYFGEGSWLTVV.

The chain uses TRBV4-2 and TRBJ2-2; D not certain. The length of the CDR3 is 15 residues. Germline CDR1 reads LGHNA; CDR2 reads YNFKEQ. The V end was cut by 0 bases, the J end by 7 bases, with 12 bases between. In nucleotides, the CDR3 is TGTGCCAGCAGCCAAGATTCGGCGTGGGGCGGGGAGCTGTTTTTT. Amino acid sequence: CASSQDSAWGGELFF.

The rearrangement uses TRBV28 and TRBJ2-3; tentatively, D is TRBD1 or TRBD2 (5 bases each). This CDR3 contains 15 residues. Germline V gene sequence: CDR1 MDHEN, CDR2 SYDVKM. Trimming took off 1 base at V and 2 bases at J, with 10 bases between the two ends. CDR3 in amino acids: CASSLFGTTTDTQYF. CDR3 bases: TGTGCCAGCAGTTTATTCGGGACCACCACAGATACGCAGTATTTT.

The CDR3 nucleotides are TGCAGTGCATATATAGCCGGGGAGCTGTTTTTT. It is translated as CSAYIAGELFF. The chain combines TRBV20-1 with TRBJ2-2; no clear D. Trimming cost V 6 bases and J 6 bases, with 8 bases left between them. This CDR3 has 11 amino acids. CDR1 is DFQATT, CDR2 SNEGSKA, per germline (reference sequence).

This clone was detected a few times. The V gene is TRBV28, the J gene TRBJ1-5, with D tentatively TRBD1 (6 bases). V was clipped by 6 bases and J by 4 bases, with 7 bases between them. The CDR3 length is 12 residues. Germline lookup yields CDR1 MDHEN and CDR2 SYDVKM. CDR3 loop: CASSQGNQPQHF. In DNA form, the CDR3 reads TGTGCCAGCAGCCAGGGGAATCAGCCCCAGCATTTT.